These 29 T cell receptor beta chains share one sample of origin, sequenced in a study of T cells in Graves' hyperthyroidism and ophthalmopathy. It was RNA transcripts that yielded the amplified TCR beta CDR3 regions. HTBI primers were the set used in a first-round RT-PCR of the TCR CDR3. TCRdb re-called the multiplex PCR reads with MiXCR, one entry per CDR3 protein. The table shows some 300,000 distinct CDR3 sequences, with roughly 17% occurring only once. What was sequenced was blood. The receptors shown here come from a man younger than 45 with Graves' hyperthyroidism.

The chain is built from TRBV4-2 and TRBJ2-3; no clear D gene. CDR1 and CDR2 (germline): LGHNA, YNFKEQ. Trimming removed 1 base from V and 5 bases from J, with 7 bases in between. The CDR3 has 13 residues. The CDR3 DNA follows: TGTGCCAGCAGCCAAGCCCCTGGAGATACGCAGTATTTT. This gives the protein CASSQAPGDTQYF.

This clonotype turned up a few times. The chain recombines TRBV6-6 with TRBJ2-5, with 7 bases fitting TRBD2. The CDR3 is 19 residues long. V lost 0 bases and J lost 4; bases outside the gene matches: 17. Germline CDR1 and CDR2: MNHNY and SVGAGI (reference sequence). CDR3 in amino acids: CASSYSLGFWGRDRETQYF. Here the CDR3 DNA reads TGTGCCAGCAGTTACTCCTTGGGTTTCTGGGGGAGGGATCGAGAGACCCAGTACTTC.

This chain links TRBV7-9 with TRBJ2-7; TRBD1 matches at 11 bases. The CDR3 runs to 15 residues. The germline V gene encodes CDR1 SEHNR and CDR2 FQNEAQ (reference sequence). V gave up 5 bases and J gave up 4 bases; unmatched junction bases: 7. CDR3 sequence: CASSTGQGVIYEQYF. The CDR3 nucleotides read TGTGCCAGCAGCACGGGACAGGGGGTGATTTACGAGCAGTACTTC.

This clonotype has at least ten counts. The chain recombines TRBV7-9 with TRBJ1-2; a weak D match, TRBD1 (5 bases). Per the germline V gene, CDR1 is SEHNR and CDR2 is FQNEAQ (reference sequence). The germline V and J ends were trimmed by 6 bases and 3 bases, with 17 bases remaining between them. This CDR3 is 15 amino acids long. In DNA form, the CDR3 reads TGTGCCAGCAGAGTACAGGCAGTACCTGACTATGGCTACACCTTC. Encoded protein: CASRVQAVPDYGYTF.

This clonotype occurred a few times. The DNA for the CDR3 is TGTGCCACCAGTGATCACCTCGCGGGGAGCACAGATACGCAGTATTTT. It encodes CATSDHLAGSTDTQYF. The chain joins TRBV24-1 to TRBJ2-3; maybe TRBD2 (6 bases). The germline gives CDR1 KGHDR, CDR2 SFDVKD. Deletions cut 3 bases from V and 0 bases from J, with 12 bases between. This CDR3 region has 16 residues.

This clonotype was recorded at least ten times. The chain employs TRBV7-2 and TRBJ2-7; 11 bases are shared with TRBD2. Germline V gives CDR1 SGHTA, CDR2 FQGNSA. The CDR3 extends over 14 amino acids. V lost 5 bases and J lost 7; bases outside the gene matches: 7. The CDR3 sequence: CASSMVAGGREQYF. The DNA of the CDR3 is TGTGCCAGCAGCATGGTAGCGGGAGGGCGAGAGCAGTACTTC.

This clonotype appeared many times. The chain couples TRBV30 to TRBJ2-7, with TRBD1 matching over 7 bases. V shed 3 bases, J shed 3 bases, and the junction held 8 bases outside the gene matches. CDR3 size: 14 residues. CDR1 is GTSNPN and CDR2 is SVGIG in the germline V gene (reference sequence). The CDR3, as DNA: TGTGCCTGGAGACGGCAGGGGGTTCGCTACGAGCAGTACTTC. Translated: CAWRRQGVRYEQYF.

This clonotype was observed many times. CDR3 coding DNA: TGCAGTGCTAGAGTAGCGGGAGGGCAAGAGACCCAGTACTTC. This encodes CSARVAGGQETQYF. V is TRBV20-1 and J is TRBJ2-5; 11 nucleotides agree with TRBD2. J gave up 2 bases and V 1 base, and 0 bases lay outside the gene matches. Germline V CDR1 and CDR2: DFQATT, SNEGSKA (reference sequence). This CDR3 spans 14 amino acids.

In this sample, this clonotype turned up many times. The chain employs TRBV5-8 and TRBJ2-1, with D unresolved. The CDR3 length is 13 residues. Germline CDR1 and CDR2: SGHTS and YDEGEE. The germline V and J ends were trimmed by 0 bases and 8 bases, with 9 bases remaining between them. The DNA of the CDR3 is TGTGCCAGCAGCTTGGCCTCCGGCGATGAGCAGTTCTTC. Its translation: CASSLASGDEQFF.

This clonotype was detected ten times or more. The rearrangement joins TRBV28 to TRBJ1-2; 7 bases line up with TRBD1. This CDR3 spans 16 amino acids. V trimming: 6 bases; J trimming: 1 base; junction bases outside the gene matches: 11. The germline gives CDR1 MDHEN, CDR2 SYDVKM. The CDR3 is CASRPRGQAINYGYTF. The DNA for the CDR3 is TGTGCCAGCAGGCCCCGTGGACAGGCAATTAACTATGGCTACACCTTC.

CDR3 nucleotide sequence: TGTGCCACCAGTGATGCGGGAGGGCCCCCCGGGGAGCTGTTTTTT. It encodes CATSDAGGPPGELFF. V and J are TRBV24-1 and TRBJ2-2; 9 nucleotides align to TRBD2. The CDR3 extends over 15 amino acids. Germline trimming cut 3 bases from V and 6 bases from J; bases unmatched to any gene: 4. Germline CDR1 and CDR2: KGHDR and SFDVKD.

This clonotype was found many times. The J gene is TRBJ1-6, the V gene TRBV20-1, with 7 bases fitting TRBD1. The V and J ends lost 1 base and 9 bases, in that order; junction bases with no gene match: 6. Germline V gene sequence: CDR1 DFQATT, CDR2 SNEGSKA (reference sequence). The CDR3 length is 14 residues. The CDR3 sequence is CSARAGTDSSPLHF. CDR3 sequence (DNA): TGCAGTGCTAGAGCGGGGACAGATAGTTCACCCCTCCACTTT.

The sample holds a few counts of this clonotype. V gene TRBV4-1 combines with J gene TRBJ1-1, with D uncertain. Germline CDR1 MGHRA, CDR2 YSYEKL. V shed 5 bases and J shed 6 bases, with 10 bases lying between them. This CDR3 is built from 12 residues. CDR3 DNA sequence: TGCGCCAGCAGCGGAATAGGGCCTGAAGCTTTCTTT. Its translation is CASSGIGPEAFF.

This clonotype came up many times. This chain joins TRBV12-3 or TRBV12-4 and TRBJ1-2, with a tentative D call TRBD1 (6 bases). V was shortened by 6 bases and J by 6 bases, with 11 bases between the two germline ends. The CDR3 consists of 12 residues. The CDR3: CASRGAKHGYTF. The CDR3 coding sequence is TGTGCCAGCAGGGGGGCCAAGCATGGCTACACCTTC.

The chain employs TRBV7-9 and TRBJ2-2; tentative D call: TRBD2 (6 bases). This CDR3 has 16 residues. Per the germline V gene, CDR1 is SEHNR and CDR2 is FQNEAQ (reference sequence). Trimming cost V 5 bases and J 3 bases, with 16 bases left between them. Written as DNA, the CDR3 is TGTGCCAGCAGCGCCAGAGGGACTTTCTACACCGGGGAGCTGTTTTTT. This gives the protein CASSARGTFYTGELFF.

This clonotype has ten or more counts. The chain's CDR3 is CASSPGASTYNEQFF. The CDR3 DNA reads TGTGCCAGCAGCCCGGGGGCATCAACTTACAATGAGCAGTTCTTC. This chain connects TRBV7-9 to TRBJ2-1; D is perhaps TRBD1 or TRBD2 (6 bases each). Trimming stripped 5 bases from V and 4 bases from J, with 15 bases between. The length of the CDR3 is 15 residues. CDR1 is SEHNR, CDR2 FQNEAQ, per germline (reference sequence). The full variable domain, its missing parts supplied by reference TRBV7-9 and TRBJ2-1, is DTGVSQNPRHKITKRGQNVTFRCDPISEHNRLYWYRQTLGQGPEFLTYFQNEAQLEKSRLLSDRFSAERPKGSFSTLEIQRTEQGDSAMYLCASSPGASTYNEQFFGPGTRLTVL.

The CDR3 spells CSARVQTSDTQYF. As DNA, the CDR3 is TGCAGTGCTAGAGTCCAGACTTCAGATACGCAGTATTTT. The V gene is TRBV20-1, the J gene TRBJ2-3; D not certain. Trimming left V 1 base short and J 4 bases short, with 9 bases between. Germline V gene data show CDR1 as DFQATT and CDR2 as SNEGSKA (reference sequence). The CDR3 has 13 residues.

The table lists this clonotype with many counts. The chain joins TRBV9 to TRBJ1-2, with D possibly being TRBD1 (6 bases). The ends were cut back, 3 bases at V and 5 bases at J, with 17 bases in the middle. This CDR3 has 15 residues. Germline assignment: CDR1 SGDLS and CDR2 YYNGEE. The CDR3 DNA follows: TGTGCCAGCAGCGCCTTCGGACAGTACGGGTATGGCTACACCTTC. Translating gives CASSAFGQYGYGYTF.

The rearrangement joins TRBV20-1 to TRBJ2-7, with D tentatively TRBD2 (5 bases). Trimming took 6 bases from V and 0 from J, leaving 15 bases between them. This CDR3 has 14 amino acids. The germline V gene has CDR1 DFQATT and CDR2 SNEGSKA (reference sequence). In DNA form, the CDR3 reads TGCAGTGCCGCACGAGGACTCCTCTCCTACGAGCAGTACTTC. Encoded protein: CSAARGLLSYEQYF.

In its sample, this clonotype was seen many times. The chain employs TRBV5-1 and TRBJ2-1, with D possibly being TRBD2 (5 bases). The germline V gene has CDR1 SGHRS and CDR2 YFSETQ. There are 16 residues in the CDR3. V lost 0 bases and J 0 bases, leaving 10 bases between the germline ends. The CDR3 sequence is CASSLDLASSYNEQFF. CDR3 nucleotide sequence: TGCGCCAGCAGCTTGGATTTAGCGAGCTCCTACAATGAGCAGTTCTTC.

This clonotype was counted only a few times. The chain is built from TRBV29-1 and TRBJ1-1, with a tentative D call TRBD1 (5 bases). CDR1 is SQVTM and CDR2 is ANQGSEA in the germline V gene. Trimming removed 8 bases from V and 3 bases from J, with 16 bases in between. This CDR3 is built from 13 residues. The CDR3 DNA reads TGCAGCCTTCGGCGGCAGGGAGACACTGAAGCTTTCTTT. Residues: CSLRRQGDTEAFF.

This clonotype occurred a few times. This rearrangement joins TRBV10-3 to TRBJ1-1; TRBD1 matches at 8 bases. This CDR3 has 12 amino acids. J lost 8 bases, V lost 10 bases, and 9 bases had no gene match. In germline, CDR1 is ENHRY, CDR2 SYGVKD. CDR3 sequence reads: CATSPGQVEAFF. CDR3 coding DNA: TGTGCCACTTCCCCGGGACAGGTCGAAGCTTTCTTT.

This clonotype was counted ten times or more. The chain uses TRBV15 and TRBJ2-1; maybe TRBD2 (5 bases). Germline V gives CDR1 LNHNV, CDR2 YYDKDF (reference sequence). The V and J ends lost 1 base and 5 bases respectively, with 9 bases between them. The CDR3 is made up of 14 amino acids. This CDR3 reads CATSRGESDNEQFF. The CDR3 DNA reads TGTGCCACCAGCAGAGGGGAGTCTGACAATGAGCAGTTCTTC.

This clonotype was seen more than once but under ten times. CDR3 sequence: CSVALAGAYNEQFF. CDR3 nucleotides: TGCAGCGTTGCCCTGGCGGGGGCCTACAATGAGCAGTTCTTC. V gene TRBV29-1 combines with J gene TRBJ2-1; 7 bases are shared with TRBD2. CDR3 length equals 14 residues. Germline assignment: CDR1 SQVTM and CDR2 ANQGSEA. Germline trimming cut 4 bases from V and 2 bases from J; bases unmatched to any gene: 5.

Notes on this clonotype: One junction end disagrees with the germline gene, perhaps due to a read error. This sequence joins TRBV12-3 or TRBV12-4 and TRBJ1-1, with 7 bases aligning to TRBD1. This CDR3 has 15 amino acids. CDR3 amino acids: CAGSLGGTVSTEAFF. The DNA of the CDR3 is TGTGCCGGCAGCCTGGGAGGGACAGTGAGCACTGAAGCTTTCTTT.

In this sample, this clonotype turned up many times. The chain recombines TRBV12-3 or TRBV12-4 with TRBJ2-3; D is uncertain. Trimming stripped 5 bases from V and 2 bases from J, with 8 bases between. The CDR3 length is 13 residues. CDR3 sequence: CASSPAATDTQYF. The DNA for the CDR3 is TGTGCCAGCAGTCCTGCCGCCACAGATACGCAGTATTTT.

This clonotype was recorded at least ten times. An end of the junction differs from the germline gene, which may be a read error. This chain links TRBV6-1 with TRBJ1-1; D ambiguous. In germline, CDR1 is MNHNS, CDR2 SASEGT. The CDR3 spans 11 residues. The CDR3 bases are TGTGCCAGCAGCGAAGGTACTGAAGCTTTCTTT. As protein: CASSEGTEAFF.

Only a few counts were recorded for this clonotype. The chain joins TRBV14 to TRBJ1-1, with D tentatively TRBD1 (5 bases). The V gene lost 0 bases and the J gene lost 3 bases, with 14 bases spanning the gap. The CDR3 is 16 amino acids. The germline gives CDR1 SGHDN, CDR2 FVKESK. CDR3 nucleotide sequence: TGTGCCAGCAGCCAAGATAAGGGTTACAGGTACACTGAAGCTTTCTTT. Protein product: CASSQDKGYRYTEAFF.

The table lists this clonotype with many counts. The chain carries TRBV24-1 and TRBJ2-3; TRBD1 matches at 8 bases. V lost 4 bases, J lost 5 bases, and 10 bases stayed unmatched. The length of the CDR3 is 16 residues. From germline, CDR1 is KGHDR and CDR2 SFDVKD. The CDR3 DNA sequence: TGTGCCACCAGTGAGCCCCAGGGGGCAAGTGGAGATACGCAGTATTTT. Translating gives CATSEPQGASGDTQYF.